The 3 T cell receptor beta chains listed next were all sequenced from one sample in a study of radiotherapy plus CTLA-4 blockade in lung cancer. The protocol was immunoSEQ multiplex PCR, while the TCRdb copy is restricted to in-frame clones and leaves out a portion. This repertoire shows 75,000 to 100,000 clones, about four fifths found once; its top ten account for 2.8%. This specimen consisted of peripheral blood, obtained from a patient treated with radiotherapy plus ipilimumab. Receptor source: a human donor with non-small cell lung cancer who had a partial response to radiotherapy plus ipilimumab. Some clones in this sample may be carry-over from other donors' samples.

This chain joins TRBV7-3 and TRBJ2-1, with D hard to call. Trimming removed 5 bases from V and 2 bases from J, with 16 bases in between. Germline V gene lookup returns CDR1 SGHTA and CDR2 FQGTGA. This CDR3 has 16 amino acids. CDR3 bases: TGTGCCAGCAGCAGACTCCCTTCCTCGGCCTACAATGAGCAGTTCTTC. Amino acid sequence: CASSRLPSSAYNEQFF.

The rearrangement links TRBV7-8 to TRBJ2-7, with D perhaps matching TRBD1 (5 bases). The V and J ends lost 1 base and 0 bases respectively, with 7 bases between them. The germline gives CDR1 SGHVS, CDR2 FQNEAQ. CDR3 length: 14 amino acids. CDR3 in amino acids: CASSLGGGSYEQYF. The CDR3 region has the DNA TGTGCCAGCAGCTTAGGGGGCGGCTCCTACGAGCAGTACTTC.

The chain recombines TRBV4-2 with TRBJ1-2, with no clear D. The CDR3 runs 13 residues. Trimming stripped 1 base from V and 9 bases from J, with 12 bases between. Germline-derived CDR1 and CDR2 are LGHNA and YNFKEQ. CDR3 in DNA: TGTGCCAGCAGCCAAGTCAGTCTGGCTCGCTACACCTTC. As protein: CASSQVSLARYTF.